This TCR beta chain was sequenced during a study of beta chain features in type 1 diabetes. General study results and limits: Shorter TCRB CDR3s, moderately but significantly so, marked every one of the four CD4+ subsets in Type 1 diabetes patients.

This clone was seen a few times. Antigen unknown. Since all of the isolated RNA was reverse transcribed, expressed TCRB transcripts were what got sequenced. Data came from immunoSEQ multiplex PCR; TCRdb stores just in-frame clones and leaves some out. The repertoire holds about 450,000 clones, with 10% to 12% as singletons. Trimming removed 1 base at V and 3 bases at J, with 6 bases between. CDR1 is SGHTA and CDR2 is FQGTGA in the germline V gene. CDR3 length equals 13 residues. This clonotype originated in a woman aged 18-29 years in good health. The chain employs TRBV7-3 and TRBJ2-5; tentatively, D is TRBD1 (6 bases). Sequences were obtained from naive CD4+ T cells from blood. The DNA for the CDR3 is TGTGCCAGCAGCTTAAGACAGGAAGAGACCCAGTACTTC. Translation: CASSLRQEETQYF.